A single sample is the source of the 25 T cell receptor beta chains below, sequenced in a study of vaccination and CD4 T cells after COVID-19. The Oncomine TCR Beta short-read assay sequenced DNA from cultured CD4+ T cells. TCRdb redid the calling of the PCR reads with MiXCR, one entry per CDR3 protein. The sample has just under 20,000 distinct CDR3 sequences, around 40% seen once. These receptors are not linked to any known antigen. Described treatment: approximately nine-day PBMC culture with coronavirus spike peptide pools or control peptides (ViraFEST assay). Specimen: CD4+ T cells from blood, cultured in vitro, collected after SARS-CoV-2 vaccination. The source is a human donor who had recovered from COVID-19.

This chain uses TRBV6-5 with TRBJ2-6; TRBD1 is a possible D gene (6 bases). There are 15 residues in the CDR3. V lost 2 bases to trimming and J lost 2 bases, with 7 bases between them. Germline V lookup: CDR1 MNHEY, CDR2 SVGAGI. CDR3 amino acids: CASSYEGAGANVLTF. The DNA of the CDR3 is TGTGCCAGCAGTTACGAGGGGGCTGGGGCCAACGTCCTGACTTTC.

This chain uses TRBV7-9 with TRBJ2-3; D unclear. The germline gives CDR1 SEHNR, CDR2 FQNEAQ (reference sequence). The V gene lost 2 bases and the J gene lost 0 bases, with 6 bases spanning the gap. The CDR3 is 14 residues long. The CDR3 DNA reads TGTGCCAGCAGCTTATGGGCCAGCACAGATACGCAGTATTTT. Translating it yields CASSLWASTDTQYF.

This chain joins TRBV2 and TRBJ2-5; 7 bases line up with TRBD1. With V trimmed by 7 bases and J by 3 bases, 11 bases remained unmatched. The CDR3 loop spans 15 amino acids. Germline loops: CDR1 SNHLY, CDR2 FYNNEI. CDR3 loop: CASNTDRAYKETQYF. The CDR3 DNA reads TGTGCCAGCAACACCGACAGGGCCTACAAAGAGACCCAGTACTTC.

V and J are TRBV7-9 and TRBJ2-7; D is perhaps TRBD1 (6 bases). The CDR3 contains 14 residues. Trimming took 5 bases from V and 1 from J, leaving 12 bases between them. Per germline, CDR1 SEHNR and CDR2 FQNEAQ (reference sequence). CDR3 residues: CASSDRYKSYEQYF. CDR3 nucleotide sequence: TGTGCCAGCAGCGACAGGTACAAATCCTACGAGCAGTACTTC.

In nucleotides, the CDR3 is TGCAGTGCTAGAGATCTAGCGGGGGGAGATACGCAGTATTTT. Translation: CSARDLAGGDTQYF. V gene TRBV20-1 combines with J gene TRBJ2-3; the match to TRBD2 covers 11 bases. Germline loops: CDR1 DFQATT, CDR2 SNEGSKA (reference sequence). V gave up 0 bases and J gave up 5 bases; unmatched junction bases: 1. The CDR3 consists of 14 residues.

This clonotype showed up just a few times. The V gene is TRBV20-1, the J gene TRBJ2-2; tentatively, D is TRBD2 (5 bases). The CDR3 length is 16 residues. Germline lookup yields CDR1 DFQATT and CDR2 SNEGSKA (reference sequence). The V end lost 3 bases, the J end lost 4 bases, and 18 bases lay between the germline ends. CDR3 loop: CSASPPLGKGTGELFF. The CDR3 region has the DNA TGCAGTGCTAGTCCCCCCCTCGGGAAAGGCACCGGGGAGCTGTTTTTT.

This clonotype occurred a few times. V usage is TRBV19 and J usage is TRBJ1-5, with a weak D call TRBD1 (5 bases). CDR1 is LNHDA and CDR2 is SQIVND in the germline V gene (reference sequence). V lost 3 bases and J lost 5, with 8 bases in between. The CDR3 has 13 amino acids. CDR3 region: CASSMGLHQPQHF. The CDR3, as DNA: TGTGCCAGTAGTATGGGACTCCATCAGCCCCAGCATTTT.

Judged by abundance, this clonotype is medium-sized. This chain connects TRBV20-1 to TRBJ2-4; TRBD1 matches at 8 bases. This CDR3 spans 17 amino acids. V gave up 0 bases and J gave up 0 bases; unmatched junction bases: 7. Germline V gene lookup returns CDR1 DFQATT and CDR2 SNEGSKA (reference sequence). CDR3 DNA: TGCAGTGCTAGAGAAGGACAGGGACCTCTAGCCAAAAACATTCAGTACTTC. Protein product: CSAREGQGPLAKNIQYF.

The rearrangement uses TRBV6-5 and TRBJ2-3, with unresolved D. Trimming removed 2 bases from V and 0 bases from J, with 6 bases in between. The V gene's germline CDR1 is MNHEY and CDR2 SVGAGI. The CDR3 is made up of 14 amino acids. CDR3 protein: CASSYLQSTDTQYF. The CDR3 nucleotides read TGTGCCAGCAGTTACCTACAGAGCACAGATACGCAGTATTTT.

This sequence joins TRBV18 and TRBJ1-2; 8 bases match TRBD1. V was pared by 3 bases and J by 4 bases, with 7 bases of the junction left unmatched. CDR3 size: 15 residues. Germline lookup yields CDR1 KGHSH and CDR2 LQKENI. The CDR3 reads CASSPVDRAGYGYTF. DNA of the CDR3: TGTGCCAGCTCACCTGTGGACAGGGCAGGCTATGGCTACACCTTC. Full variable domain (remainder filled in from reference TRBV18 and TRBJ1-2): NAGVMQNPRHLVRRRGQEARLRCSPMKGHSHVYWYRQLPEEGLKFMVYLQKENIIDESGMPKERFSAEFPKEGPSILRIQQVVRGDSAAYFCASSPVDRAGYGYTFGSGTRLTVV.

The CDR3: CATDLAGRYNEQFF. Written as DNA, the CDR3 is TGTGCGACCGACCTAGCGGGGCGGTACAATGAGCAGTTCTTC. The chain recombines TRBV6-2 or TRBV6-3 with TRBJ2-1, with 9 bases matching TRBD2. This CDR3 spans 14 amino acids. Germline V CDR1 and CDR2: MNHEY, SVGEGT.

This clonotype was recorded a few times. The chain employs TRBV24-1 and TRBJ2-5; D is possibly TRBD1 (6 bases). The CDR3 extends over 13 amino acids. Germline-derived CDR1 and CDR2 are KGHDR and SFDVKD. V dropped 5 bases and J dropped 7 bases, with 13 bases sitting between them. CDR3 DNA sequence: TGTGCCACCAGTGGGGGAGCAGGGGTGACCCAGTACTTC. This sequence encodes CATSGGAGVTQYF.

The CDR3 DNA is TGTGCCAGCAGTTTAGCGGGGGCGTGGCAAGAGACCCAGTACTTC. It translates to CASSLAGAWQETQYF. This chain links TRBV28 with TRBJ2-5; TRBD2 might be the D (7 bases). CDR3 length: 15 amino acids. Trimming stripped 2 bases from V and 2 bases from J, with 12 bases between. Germline CDR1 MDHEN, CDR2 SYDVKM. Based on the CDR3 plus reference TRBV28 and TRBJ2-5, the full variable domain is DVKVTQSSRYLVKRTGEKVFLECVQDMDHENMFWYRQDPGLGLRLIYFSYDVKMKEKGDIPEGYSVSREKKERFSLILESASTNQTSMYLCASSLAGAWQETQYFGPGTRLLVL.

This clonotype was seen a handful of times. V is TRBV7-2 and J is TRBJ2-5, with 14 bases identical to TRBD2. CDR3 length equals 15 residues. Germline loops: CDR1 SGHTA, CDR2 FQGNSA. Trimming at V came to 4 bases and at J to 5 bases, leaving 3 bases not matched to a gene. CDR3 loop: CASSSGLAGVETQYF. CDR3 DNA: TGTGCCAGCAGCTCGGGACTAGCGGGAGTCGAGACCCAGTACTTC.

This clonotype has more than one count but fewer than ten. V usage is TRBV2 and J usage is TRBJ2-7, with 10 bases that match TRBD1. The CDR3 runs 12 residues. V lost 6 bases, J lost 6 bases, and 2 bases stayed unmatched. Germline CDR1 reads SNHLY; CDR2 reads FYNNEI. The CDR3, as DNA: TGTGCCAGCAGGGGGGACAGGGGCGAGCAGTACTTC. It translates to CASRGDRGEQYF.

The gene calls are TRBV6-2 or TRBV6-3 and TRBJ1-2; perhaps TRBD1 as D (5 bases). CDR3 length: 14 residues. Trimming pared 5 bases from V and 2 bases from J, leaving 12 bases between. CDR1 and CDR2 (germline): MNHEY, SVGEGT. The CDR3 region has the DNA TGTGCCAGCAGTGGGGGACCGATGAACTATGGCTACACCTTC. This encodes CASSGGPMNYGYTF.

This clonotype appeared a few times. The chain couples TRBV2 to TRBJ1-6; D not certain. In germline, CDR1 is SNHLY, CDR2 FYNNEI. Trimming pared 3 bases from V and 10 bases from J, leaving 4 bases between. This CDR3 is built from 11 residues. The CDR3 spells CASSERSPLHF. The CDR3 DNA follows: TGTGCCAGCAGTGAGCGCTCACCCCTCCACTTT.

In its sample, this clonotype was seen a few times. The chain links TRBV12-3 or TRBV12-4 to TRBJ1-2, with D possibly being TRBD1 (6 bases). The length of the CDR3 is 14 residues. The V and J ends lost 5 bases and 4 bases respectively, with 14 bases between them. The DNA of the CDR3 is TGTGCCAGCAGTGGCTTGGACAGAGTCTATGGCTACACCTTC. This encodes CASSGLDRVYGYTF.

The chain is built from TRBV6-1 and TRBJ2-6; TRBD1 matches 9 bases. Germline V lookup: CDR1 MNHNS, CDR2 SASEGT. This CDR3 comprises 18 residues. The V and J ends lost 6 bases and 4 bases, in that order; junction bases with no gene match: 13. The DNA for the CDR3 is TGTGCCAGCAGCCTCGAACAGGGGGCCGTTTCCGGGGCCAACGTCCTGACTTTC. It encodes CASSLEQGAVSGANVLTF.

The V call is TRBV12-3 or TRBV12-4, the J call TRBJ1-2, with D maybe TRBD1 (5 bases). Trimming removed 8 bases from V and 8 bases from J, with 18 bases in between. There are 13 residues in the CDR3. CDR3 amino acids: CASSDVGRGGYTF. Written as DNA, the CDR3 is TGTGCCAGCTCCGATGTAGGTCGGGGGGGCTACACCTTC.

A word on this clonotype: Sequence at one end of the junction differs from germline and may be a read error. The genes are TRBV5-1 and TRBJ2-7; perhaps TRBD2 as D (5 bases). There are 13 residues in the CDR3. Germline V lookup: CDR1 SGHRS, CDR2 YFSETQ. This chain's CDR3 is CASSEVSGYEQCF. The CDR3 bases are TGCGCCAGCAGCGAGGTGTCGGGGTACGAGCAGTGCTTC.

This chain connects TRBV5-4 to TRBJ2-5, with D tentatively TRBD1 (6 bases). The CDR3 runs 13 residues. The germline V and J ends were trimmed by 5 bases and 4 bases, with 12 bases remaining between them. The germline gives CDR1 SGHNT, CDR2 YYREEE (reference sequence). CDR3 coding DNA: TGTGCCAGCAGGGAACAGGGTAGAGAGACCCAGTACTTC. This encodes CASREQGRETQYF.

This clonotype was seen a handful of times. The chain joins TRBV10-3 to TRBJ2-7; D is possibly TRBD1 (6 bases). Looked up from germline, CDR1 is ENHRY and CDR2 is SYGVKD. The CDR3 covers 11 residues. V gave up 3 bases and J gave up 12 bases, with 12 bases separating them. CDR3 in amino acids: CAISEGGRTYF. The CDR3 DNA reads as TGTGCCATCAGTGAAGGGGGACGGACGTACTTC.

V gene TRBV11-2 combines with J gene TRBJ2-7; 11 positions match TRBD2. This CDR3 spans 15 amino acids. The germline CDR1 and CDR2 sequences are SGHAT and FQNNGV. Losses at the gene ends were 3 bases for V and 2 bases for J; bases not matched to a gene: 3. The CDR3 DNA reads TGTGCCAGCAGCTTCGAGACTAGCGGGGCCTACGAGCAGTACTTC. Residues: CASSFETSGAYEQYF. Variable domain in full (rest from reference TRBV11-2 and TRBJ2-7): EAGVAQSPRYKIIEKRQSVAFWCNPISGHATLYWYQQILGQGPKLLIQFQNNGVVDDSQLPKDRFSAERLKGVDSTLKIQPAKLEDSAVYLCASSFETSGAYEQYFGPGTRLTVT.

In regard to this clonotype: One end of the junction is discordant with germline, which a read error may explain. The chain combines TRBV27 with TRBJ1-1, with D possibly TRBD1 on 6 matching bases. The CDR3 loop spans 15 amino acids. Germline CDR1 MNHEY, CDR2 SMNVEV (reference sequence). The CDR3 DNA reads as TGTGCCAGCAGTTTCCTAAGCACCCGGGACACAGAAGCTTTCTTT. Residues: CASSFLSTRDTEAFF.